The clone carrying this TCR beta chain is labeled as medium-sized. Its target is not known. Collection of lesional scalp punch biopsies and peripheral blood was performed in alopecia areata patients. The data originate from a study of CD8+ T cells in alopecia areata. Broader study findings: Affected scalp, especially in alopecia totalis/universalis, had a higher clonality than normal scalp did.

cDNA serving as the sequencing template came from extracted, reverse transcribed RNA. Generated by immunoSEQ multiplex PCR, the TCRdb table keeps only in-frame clones and is missing some. The sample has some 30,000 clones; about 83% are singletons. Trimming cost V 4 bases and J 5 bases; bases outside gene matches: 4. This CDR3 contains 15 residues. Germline V gene data show CDR1 as SGHRS and CDR2 as YFSETQ. The clonotype was recovered from a human donor with alopecia areata. V gene TRBV5-1 combines with J gene TRBJ2-5, with 14 bases aligning to TRBD2. What was sequenced was NKG2D-low CD8+ T cells sorted from blood. CDR3 region: CASSPGTSGSETQYF. The DNA for the CDR3 is TGCGCCAGCAGCCCCGGGACTAGCGGGAGCGAGACCCAGTACTTC. The entire variable domain, with the rest obtained from reference TRBV5-1 and TRBJ2-5, is as follows: KAGVTQTPRYLIKTRGQQVTLSCSPISGHRSVSWYQQTPGQGLQFLFEYFSETQRNKGNFPGRFSGRQFSNSRSEMNVSTLELGDSALYLCASSPGTSGSETQYFGPGTRLLVL.